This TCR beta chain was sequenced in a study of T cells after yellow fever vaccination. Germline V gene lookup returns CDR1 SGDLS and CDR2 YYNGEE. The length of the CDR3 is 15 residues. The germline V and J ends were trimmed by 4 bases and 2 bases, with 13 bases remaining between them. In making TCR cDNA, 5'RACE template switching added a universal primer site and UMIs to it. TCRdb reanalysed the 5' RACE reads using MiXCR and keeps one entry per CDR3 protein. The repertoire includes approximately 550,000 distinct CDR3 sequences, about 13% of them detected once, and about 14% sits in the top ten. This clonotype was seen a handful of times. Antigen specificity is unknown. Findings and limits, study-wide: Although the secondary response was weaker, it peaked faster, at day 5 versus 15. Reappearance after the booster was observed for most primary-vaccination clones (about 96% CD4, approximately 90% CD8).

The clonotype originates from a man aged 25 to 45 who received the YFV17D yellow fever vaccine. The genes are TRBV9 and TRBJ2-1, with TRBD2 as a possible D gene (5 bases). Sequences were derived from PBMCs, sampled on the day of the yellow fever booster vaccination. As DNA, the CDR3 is TGTGCCAGCAGCTCCGACGCGGGCACCTACAATGAGCAGTTCTTC. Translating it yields CASSSDAGTYNEQFF.